Listed below are T cell receptor beta chains from one sample, sequenced in a study of beta chain features in type 1 diabetes. The repertoire was sequenced with immunoSEQ multiplex PCR; TCRdb's copy has only in-frame clones and lacks some. Of 600,000 or so clones in the sample, around an eighth were seen once. Sequencing was performed on naive CD4+ T cells from blood. Every receptor here comes from a man younger than 35 with type 1 diabetes. Both conserved end residues are part of each CDR3. D genes are given only for firm matches. Clone size, where shown, is once, few, many, or a class for clones that have expanded.

v_gene	j_gene	d_gene	abundance	CDR3nt	CDR3aa
TRBV29-1	TRBJ2-2	-	-	TGCAGCGTGTGGCCACAGGGAGCCGGGGAGCTGTTTTTT	CSVWPQGAGELFF
TRBV2	TRBJ2-1	-	few	TGTGCCAGCAGTGGGCCCTCCTGGGGGAATGAGCAGTTCTTC	CASSGPSWGNEQFF
TRBV30	TRBJ2-5	-	-	TGTGCCCTGAACTGGGGAGGTTGGGAGACCCAGTACTTC	CALNWGGWETQYF
TRBV30	TRBJ1-1	-	few	TGTGCCTGGAGTCCCCCCACGGGGACTGAAGCTTTCTTT	CAWSPPTGTEAFF
TRBV2	TRBJ2-3	-	few	TGTGCCAGCAGTGCGCCCCCGGGGGATACGCAGTATTTT	CASSAPPGDTQYF
TRBV2	TRBJ1-1	TRBD1	few	TGTGCCAGCAACCCGGGACAGGGGGCCCGGTCTGAAGCTTTCTTT	CASNPGQGARSEAFF
TRBV29-1	TRBJ2-5	-	few	TGCAGCGTTGATTCCTCCCAAGAGACCCAGTACTTC	CSVDSSQETQYF
TRBV27	TRBJ2-7	TRBD2	-	TGTGCCAGCAGTTTATTCTCTCGGGGAGGGTATGGCGAGCAGTACTTC	CASSLFSRGGYGEQYF
TRBV27	TRBJ1-5	TRBD1	-	TGTGCCAGCAGGCAGGGTACAGGGGGCGATCAGCCCCAGCATTTT	CASRQGTGGDQPQHF
TRBV2	TRBJ2-2	TRBD2	once	TGTGCCAGCAGGGGGACTAGCGGGAGAGCCGGGGAGCTGTTTTTT	CASRGTSGRAGELFF
TRBV7-2	TRBJ2-1	-	-	TGTGCCAGCAGCTTAGTACGAGTCTACAATGAGCAGTTCTTC	CASSLVRVYNEQFF
TRBV30	TRBJ2-2	TRBD1	few	TGTGCCTGGATTAGTTACAGGGGGCACGGCTCCGGGGAGCTGTTTTTT	CAWISYRGHGSGELFF
TRBV9	TRBJ2-5	TRBD2	-	TGTGCCAGCAGCGTAGAAATCGGACTAGCGATAGGAGAGACCCAGTACTTC	CASSVEIGLAIGETQYF
TRBV9	TRBJ2-3	-	few	TGTGCCAGCAGCCCAGGACATCCCGGAGGGGGTACCACAGATACGCAGTATTTT	CASSPGHPGGGTTDTQYF
TRBV19	TRBJ2-7	-	once	TGTGCCAGTAGTATGTTGGCTGGTTGGGGTGAGTCCTACGAGCAGTACTTC	CASSMLAGWGESYEQYF
TRBV2	TRBJ2-5	-	-	TGTGCCAGCAGCAATCCCGGGATAGAGACCCAGTACTTC	CASSNPGIETQYF
TRBV11-2	TRBJ1-2	-	few	TGTGCCAGCAGCTCGTCTATGGTAGAGAATGGCTACACCTTC	CASSSSMVENGYTF
TRBV28	TRBJ2-1	TRBD1	few	TGTGCCAGCAGGACAGGGGGCGGCAACAATGAGCAGTTCTTC	CASRTGGGNNEQFF
TRBV28	TRBJ1-6	-	-	TGTGCCAGCAGTTTACCGGGGGACTCACCCCTCCACTTT	CASSLPGDSPLHF
TRBV19	TRBJ2-3	-	-	TGTGCCAGTAGTAAGGGGTCGGGAGATACGCAGTATTTT	CASSKGSGDTQYF
TRBV15	TRBJ1-3	TRBD1	few	TGTGCCACCAGCAGGACAAGGACAGGTCCTGGAAACACCATATATTTT	CATSRTRTGPGNTIYF
TRBV23-1	TRBJ2-2	-	few	TGCGCCAGCAGTCAATTTTTAAGGAAAGCGAACACCGGGGAGCTGTTTTTT	CASSQFLRKANTGELFF
TRBV4-2	TRBJ2-7	TRBD1	-	TGTGCCAGCAGCCAAGATGGGACAGGATCTTACGAGCAGTACTTC	CASSQDGTGSYEQYF
TRBV7-2	TRBJ1-5	TRBD1	few	TGTGCCAGCAGCTTGACAGGGGGGAATCAGCCCCAGCATTTT	CASSLTGGNQPQHF
TRBV5-4	TRBJ1-2	-	-	TGTGCCAGCAGCTTGGTTGAGGATTCGGGCTACACCTTC	CASSLVEDSGYTF
TRBV7-6	TRBJ1-6	-	-	TGTGCCAGCAGCTTAGAGGGGACCGATTCACCCCTCCACTTT	CASSLEGTDSPLHF
TRBV7-2	TRBJ1-4	-	few	TGTGCCAGCAGCTTCCCGCCGGAATCCCAGGGAAAACTGTTTTTT	CASSFPPESQGKLFF
TRBV5-6	TRBJ1-3	-	-	TGTGCCAGCGCGGAATCTGGAAACACCATATATTTT	CASAESGNTIYF
TRBV30	TRBJ2-5	-	-	TGTGCCTGGAGTGTCTTTCTCGGGCCCGGGGAGACCCAGTACTTC	CAWSVFLGPGETQYF
TRBV4-1	TRBJ1-2	-	few	TGCGCCAGCAGCCACACAGCAGGCCATTCCCATCCTGGCTACACCTTC	CASSHTAGHSHPGYTF
TRBV4-1	TRBJ2-2	-	-	TGCGCCAGCAGCCAAGATATGGCGTCCCACACCGGGGAGCTGTTTTTT	CASSQDMASHTGELFF
TRBV11-2	TRBJ2-7	-	few	TGTGCCAGCAGCTTAGCATTGGCACTCTACGAGCAGTACTTC	CASSLALALYEQYF
TRBV27	TRBJ2-2	-	few	TGTGCCAGCAGTTTAACGACAGGGAACACCGGGGAGCTGTTTTTT	CASSLTTGNTGELFF
TRBV7-9	TRBJ1-2	TRBD1	few	TGTGCCAGCAGCTTACAGGGGGCTGATGGCTACACCTTC	CASSLQGADGYTF
TRBV5-1	TRBJ2-1	TRBD2	-	TGCGCCAGCAGCTTGGATCCGGGACTAGCGGGAGGTGTACTCTTC	CASSLDPGLAGGVLF
TRBV18	TRBJ1-1	-	-	TGTGCCAGCTCACCTTATTACTTGAACACTGAAGCTTTCTTT	CASSPYYLNTEAFF
TRBV9	TRBJ2-1	-	few	TGTGCCAGCAGCTCAAGAGGGGAAAATGAGCAGTTCTTC	CASSSRGENEQFF
TRBV14	TRBJ2-2	-	few	TGTGCCAGCAGCCAAACAGTTTTCACCGGGGAGCTGTTTTTT	CASSQTVFTGELFF
TRBV7-9	TRBJ1-1	-	few	TGTGCCAGCAGTACACAGGAGAACACTGAAGCTTTCTTT	CASSTQENTEAFF
TRBV2	TRBJ2-7	-	-	TGTGCCAGCAGTGAATGGGGCCCTTACGAGCAGTACTTC	CASSEWGPYEQYF
TRBV19	TRBJ2-1	-	few	TGTGCCAGTAATATGGACCAAGGGGCCAGGGAGCAGTTCTTC	CASNMDQGAREQFF
TRBV9	TRBJ2-7	TRBD1	-	TGTGCCAGCAGCGTAGCAGGGGGCGCCTCCTACGAGCAGTACTTC	CASSVAGGASYEQYF
TRBV4-2	TRBJ1-5	-	-	TGTGCCAGCAGCCAAGCGGCAGGGAATCAGCCCCAGCATTTT	CASSQAAGNQPQHF
TRBV5-1	TRBJ1-1	-	few	TGCGCCAGCAGCTTCTCCGGGTTGAACACTGAAGCTTTCTTT	CASSFSGLNTEAFF
TRBV28	TRBJ2-1	TRBD2	-	TGTGCCAGCAGCCCAGCGGGGGGGCGTAGTGAGCAGTTCTTC	CASSPAGGRSEQFF
TRBV5-6	TRBJ1-2	-	few	TGTGCCAGCAGCCTAACAGGAGCTCAGGGCTACACCTTC	CASSLTGAQGYTF
TRBV23-1	TRBJ2-7	TRBD2	-	TGCGCCAGCAGTCAGGGTAGCGGGAGGACCTCTCTCGAGCAGTACTTC	CASSQGSGRTSLEQYF